This is a list of T cell receptor beta chains from one sample in a study of shared clonotypes between healthy human individuals. Clones were sequenced by immunoSEQ multiplex PCR, and TCRdb holds only the in-frame ones, with some missing. The sample consists of about a million clones, more than 75% of them appearing once. Sequencing input: memory CD4+ T cells sorted from blood. The receptor set was obtained from a man aged 18 to 30 in good health. Each CDR3 is given with its conserved first and last residue. The D gene is left open where the match is weak. Some rows have no size entry. The others give once, few or many, or a class for an expanded clone.

CDR3 protein: CASSPLQGWDTEAFF
CDR3 DNA: TGTGCCAGCTCACCGCTGCAGGGGTGGGACACTGAAGCTTTCTTT
D gene: NA
V gene: TRBV18
J gene: TRBJ1-1
clone size: NA

CDR3 protein: CASRSRGNQPQHF
CDR3 DNA: TGTGCCAGCAGATCCAGGGGCAATCAGCCCCAGCATTTT
D gene: NA
V gene: TRBV28
J gene: TRBJ1-5
clone size: NA

CDR3 protein: CASSLPRQLLNTGELFF
CDR3 DNA: TGTGCCAGCAGCCTCCCAAGACAGCTTTTGAACACCGGGGAGCTGTTTTTT
D gene: NA
V gene: TRBV7-2
J gene: TRBJ2-2
clone size: once

CDR3 protein: CASSLLGGAPPETQYF
CDR3 DNA: TGTGCCAGCAGTTTATTGGGGGGTGCCCCTCCCGAGACCCAGTACTTC
D gene: NA
V gene: TRBV28
J gene: TRBJ2-5
clone size: NA

CDR3 protein: CASSLGPSGETQYF
CDR3 DNA: TGTGCCAGCAGCTTAGGCCCCTCGGGAGAGACCCAGTACTTC
D gene: NA
V gene: TRBV7-2
J gene: TRBJ2-5
clone size: NA

CDR3 protein: CASSVPYIWGPSSPLHF
CDR3 DNA: TGTGCCAGCAGCGTCCCTTATATTTGGGGCCCCAGTTCTCCCCTCCACTTT
D gene: NA
V gene: TRBV28
J gene: TRBJ1-6
clone size: NA

CDR3 protein: CASTSGGQWTEAFF
CDR3 DNA: TGTGCCAGCACGAGCGGGGGGCAATGGACTGAAGCTTTCTTT
D gene: NA
V gene: TRBV6-6
J gene: TRBJ1-1
clone size: once

CDR3 protein: CASGTGNTGELFF
CDR3 DNA: TGCGCCAGCGGGACGGGGAACACCGGGGAGCTGTTTTTT
D gene: NA
V gene: TRBV5-1
J gene: TRBJ2-2
clone size: NA

CDR3 protein: CASRLDRGGNSPLHF
CDR3 DNA: TGTGCCAGCAGGTTGGACAGGGGAGGGAATTCACCCCTCCACTTT
D gene: TRBD1
V gene: TRBV7-2
J gene: TRBJ1-6
clone size: NA

CDR3 protein: CASSLDADNSPLHF
CDR3 DNA: TGCGCCAGCAGCTTGGATGCAGATAATTCACCCCTCCACTTT
D gene: NA
V gene: TRBV5-1
J gene: TRBJ1-6
clone size: NA

CDR3 protein: CSVDQGIQYF
CDR3 DNA: TGCAGCGTTGATCAGGGCATTCAGTACTTC
D gene: NA
V gene: TRBV29-1
J gene: TRBJ2-4
clone size: once

CDR3 protein: CASSPIGGQGGGNTIYF
CDR3 DNA: TGCGCCAGCAGCCCCATTGGGGGTCAGGGAGGTGGAAACACCATATATTTT
D gene: NA
V gene: TRBV5-1
J gene: TRBJ1-3
clone size: NA

CDR3 protein: CASSTTASYNEQFF
CDR3 DNA: TGTGCCAGCAGCACGACAGCCTCCTACAATGAGCAGTTCTTC
D gene: NA
V gene: TRBV7-2
J gene: TRBJ2-1
clone size: NA

CDR3 protein: CSVVTSGKETQYF
CDR3 DNA: TGCAGCGTTGTTACTAGCGGGAAAGAGACCCAGTACTTC
D gene: TRBD2
V gene: TRBV29-1
J gene: TRBJ2-5
clone size: few

CDR3 protein: CASRRTSGLYNEQFF
CDR3 DNA: TGTGCCAGCAGACGGACTAGCGGGCTTTACAATGAGCAGTTCTTC
D gene: TRBD2
V gene: TRBV5-5
J gene: TRBJ2-1
clone size: NA

CDR3 protein: CASSQGALAPTDTQYF
CDR3 DNA: TGCGCCAGCAGCCAAGGTGCCCTAGCCCCCACAGATACGCAGTATTTT
D gene: NA
V gene: TRBV4-3
J gene: TRBJ2-3
clone size: NA

CDR3 protein: CASSFEGRGSHEQFF
CDR3 DNA: TGTGCCAGCAGCTTTGAGGGCAGGGGGAGCCATGAGCAGTTCTTC
D gene: TRBD1
V gene: TRBV7-9
J gene: TRBJ2-1
clone size: NA

CDR3 protein: CASSLEARAYEQYF
CDR3 DNA: TGCGCCAGCAGCTTGGAGGCCAGGGCCTACGAGCAGTACTTC
D gene: NA
V gene: TRBV5-1
J gene: TRBJ2-7
clone size: NA

CDR3 protein: CASSLSLGGAETQYF
CDR3 DNA: TGTGCCAGCAGCTTGTCTTTAGGGGGCGCGGAGACCCAGTACTTC
D gene: TRBD1
V gene: TRBV5-6
J gene: TRBJ2-5
clone size: NA

CDR3 protein: CASSTDSSTDTQYF
CDR3 DNA: TGTGCCAGTAGTACAGACAGTAGCACAGATACGCAGTATTTT
D gene: NA
V gene: TRBV19
J gene: TRBJ2-3
clone size: NA

CDR3 protein: CATSRLSQGSDEQYF
CDR3 DNA: TGTGCCACCAGCAGACTCTCACAGGGATCCGACGAGCAGTACTTC
D gene: NA
V gene: TRBV15
J gene: TRBJ2-7
clone size: NA

CDR3 protein: CASSPGTGGDEKLFF
CDR3 DNA: TGCGCCAGCAGCCCAGGGACAGGGGGCGATGAAAAACTGTTTTTT
D gene: TRBD1
V gene: TRBV5-1
J gene: TRBJ1-4
clone size: NA

CDR3 protein: CASRSYNEQFF
CDR3 DNA: TGTGCCAGCAGATCCTACAATGAGCAGTTCTTC
D gene: NA
V gene: TRBV6-5
J gene: TRBJ2-1
clone size: few

CDR3 protein: CASSPKGRQGTEAFF
CDR3 DNA: TGTGCCAGCTCACCAAAGGGGAGGCAAGGCACTGAAGCTTTCTTT
D gene: NA
V gene: TRBV18
J gene: TRBJ1-1
clone size: NA

CDR3 protein: CASSDLRGRGEQYF
CDR3 DNA: TGTGCCAGCAGTGATCTGAGGGGACGCGGGGAGCAGTACTTC
D gene: NA
V gene: TRBV2
J gene: TRBJ2-7
clone size: NA

CDR3 protein: CASSPTSGTFGEQYF
CDR3 DNA: TGTGCCAGCAGCCCGACTAGCGGGACTTTCGGGGAGCAGTACTTC
D gene: TRBD2
V gene: TRBV6-1
J gene: TRBJ2-7
clone size: NA

CDR3 protein: CASIRTSGSPGELFF
CDR3 DNA: TGTGCCAGCATCAGGACTAGCGGGAGTCCCGGGGAGCTGTTTTTT
D gene: TRBD2
V gene: TRBV7-9
J gene: TRBJ2-2
clone size: NA

CDR3 protein: CASSEQGNTEAFF
CDR3 DNA: TGTGCCAGCAGCGAGCAGGGGAACACTGAAGCTTTCTTT
D gene: NA
V gene: TRBV7-8
J gene: TRBJ1-1
clone size: NA

CDR3 protein: CASSIDPQMNTEAFF
CDR3 DNA: TGTGCCAGTAGTATAGACCCACAGATGAACACTGAAGCTTTCTTT
D gene: NA
V gene: TRBV19
J gene: TRBJ1-1
clone size: NA

CDR3 protein: CASSPQGLSGNTIYF
CDR3 DNA: TGTGCCAGCAGCCCCCAGGGGTTATCGGGAAACACCATATATTTT
D gene: NA
V gene: TRBV14
J gene: TRBJ1-3
clone size: NA

CDR3 protein: CSVEGLGGYGYTF
CDR3 DNA: TGCAGCGTTGAAGGCTTAGGCGGCTATGGCTACACCTTC
D gene: NA
V gene: TRBV29-1
J gene: TRBJ1-2
clone size: NA

CDR3 protein: CASSKFPGGGQYEQYF
CDR3 DNA: TGTGCCAGCAGTAAGTTCCCTGGCGGGGGGCAATACGAGCAGTACTTC
D gene: TRBD2
V gene: TRBV6-6
J gene: TRBJ2-7
clone size: NA

CDR3 protein: CSVEETSGYNEQFF
CDR3 DNA: TGCAGCGTTGAAGAGACTAGCGGCTACAATGAGCAGTTCTTC
D gene: TRBD2
V gene: TRBV29-1
J gene: TRBJ2-1
clone size: NA

CDR3 protein: CASSLHLNSPLHF
CDR3 DNA: TGTGCCAGCAGCTTGCACCTTAATTCACCCCTCCACTTT
D gene: NA
V gene: TRBV11-2
J gene: TRBJ1-6
clone size: NA

CDR3 protein: CASSLVAGAEKLFF
CDR3 DNA: TGCGCCAGCAGCTTGGTTGCCGGGGCTGAAAAACTGTTTTTT
D gene: NA
V gene: TRBV5-1
J gene: TRBJ1-4
clone size: NA

CDR3 protein: CCVVGGLGEQYF
CDR3 DNA: TGCTGCGTGGTCGGGGGGCTCGGCGAGCAGTACTTC
D gene: NA
V gene: TRBV28
J gene: TRBJ2-7
clone size: NA

CDR3 protein: CASSEGRGQVVNSPLHF
CDR3 DNA: TGTGCCAGCAGTGAAGGCCGGGGACAAGTCGTTAATTCACCCCTCCACTTT
D gene: NA
V gene: TRBV6-1
J gene: TRBJ1-6
clone size: NA

CDR3 protein: CASSLSGGSYNEQFF
CDR3 DNA: TGTGCCAGCAGCCTAAGCGGGGGGTCCTACAATGAGCAGTTCTTC
D gene: TRBD2
V gene: TRBV16
J gene: TRBJ2-1
clone size: NA

CDR3 protein: CASSEHRGADTQYF
CDR3 DNA: TGTGCCAGCAGTGAACATAGGGGTGCAGATACGCAGTATTTT
D gene: NA
V gene: TRBV6-1
J gene: TRBJ2-3
clone size: NA

CDR3 protein: CASSLREGETQYF
CDR3 DNA: TGTGCCAGCAGCTTGAGGGAGGGGGAGACCCAGTACTTC
D gene: TRBD2
V gene: TRBV5-6
J gene: TRBJ2-5
clone size: once

CDR3 protein: CSVEVGGGADTQYF
CDR3 DNA: TGCAGCGTTGAGGTTGGGGGGGGCGCAGATACGCAGTATTTT
D gene: NA
V gene: TRBV29-1
J gene: TRBJ2-3
clone size: few

CDR3 protein: CASSPPLERGGYGTQYF
CDR3 DNA: TGTGCCAGCTCACCACCCCTAGAGCGGGGGGGCTATGGTACGCAGTATTTT
D gene: TRBD2
V gene: TRBV18
J gene: TRBJ2-3
clone size: NA

CDR3 protein: CASSFRVFQETQYF
CDR3 DNA: TGTGCCAGCAGCTTTAGGGTATTCCAAGAGACCCAGTACTTC
D gene: NA
V gene: TRBV7-2
J gene: TRBJ2-5
clone size: NA

CDR3 protein: CASSMGSGSYEQYF
CDR3 DNA: TGTGCCAGTAGTATGGGGTCGGGGTCCTACGAGCAGTACTTC
D gene: NA
V gene: TRBV19
J gene: TRBJ2-7
clone size: NA

CDR3 protein: CASRGGQADNSPLHF
CDR3 DNA: TGTGCCAGCAGAGGCGGACAGGCGGATAATTCACCCCTCCACTTT
D gene: TRBD1
V gene: TRBV28
J gene: TRBJ1-6
clone size: NA

CDR3 protein: CASRTPLNTEAFF
CDR3 DNA: TGTGCCAGCAGAACCCCTCTGAACACTGAAGCTTTCTTT
D gene: NA
V gene: TRBV6-1
J gene: TRBJ1-1
clone size: NA

CDR3 protein: CASSPEGNTEAFF
CDR3 DNA: TGTGCCAGCAGCCCCGAGGGGAACACTGAAGCTTTCTTT
D gene: NA
V gene: TRBV2
J gene: TRBJ1-1
clone size: NA

CDR3 protein: CASSLGGTVNTGELFF
CDR3 DNA: TGCGCCAGCAGCTTGGGTGGCACGGTGAACACCGGGGAGCTGTTTTTT
D gene: NA
V gene: TRBV5-1
J gene: TRBJ2-2
clone size: NA

CDR3 protein: CAWSRGQSSYEQYF
CDR3 DNA: TGTGCCTGGAGCAGGGGACAGAGCTCCTACGAGCAGTACTTC
D gene: TRBD1
V gene: TRBV30
J gene: TRBJ2-7
clone size: NA

CDR3 protein: CASSSSGGNSPLHF
CDR3 DNA: TGTGCCAGCAGTTCGTCCGGGGGAAATTCACCCCTCCACTTT
D gene: NA
V gene: TRBV6-5
J gene: TRBJ1-6
clone size: NA

CDR3 protein: CASSFQGPSSGNTIYF
CDR3 DNA: TGTGCCAGCAGCTTCCAGGGCCCCAGCTCTGGAAACACCATATATTTT
D gene: NA
V gene: TRBV7-2
J gene: TRBJ1-3
clone size: NA

CDR3 protein: CASSYGGAKGNEQFF
CDR3 DNA: TGTGCCAGCAGTTACGGGGGGGCAAAGGGCAATGAGCAGTTCTTC
D gene: NA
V gene: TRBV6-5
J gene: TRBJ2-1
clone size: once

CDR3 protein: CAWRTTPPTGNTIYF
CDR3 DNA: TGTGCCTGGAGGACGACACCGCCAACTGGAAACACCATATATTTT
D gene: NA
V gene: TRBV30
J gene: TRBJ1-3
clone size: NA

CDR3 protein: CASSPGTSGSLVSYNEQFF
CDR3 DNA: TGCGCCAGCAGCCCCGGGACTAGCGGGAGTTTAGTGTCCTACAATGAGCAGTTCTTC
D gene: TRBD2
V gene: TRBV5-1
J gene: TRBJ2-1
clone size: NA

CDR3 protein: CASSNPGEVDQYF
CDR3 DNA: TGTGCCAGCAGCAACCCCGGGGAGGTTGACCAGTACTTC
D gene: NA
V gene: TRBV21-1
J gene: TRBJ2-5
clone size: once

CDR3 protein: CASGATGRDQPQHF
CDR3 DNA: TGTGCCAGCGGGGCGACAGGGAGGGATCAGCCCCAGCATTTT
D gene: TRBD1
V gene: TRBV7-2
J gene: TRBJ1-5
clone size: NA

CDR3 protein: CASSLGLGVGGHQPQHF
CDR3 DNA: TGTGCCAGCAGCTTAGGTCTTGGGGTCGGGGGGCATCAGCCCCAGCATTTT
D gene: NA
V gene: TRBV7-9
J gene: TRBJ1-5
clone size: NA

CDR3 protein: CASSYVGTQYF
CDR3 DNA: TGTGCCAGCAGTTACGTGGGGACCCAGTACTTC
D gene: NA
V gene: TRBV6-5
J gene: TRBJ2-5
clone size: few

CDR3 protein: CSARVDNTIYF
CDR3 DNA: TGCAGTGCTAGAGTGGACAACACCATATATTTT
D gene: NA
V gene: TRBV20-1
J gene: TRBJ1-3
clone size: NA

CDR3 protein: CASSPRGQGSDTQYF
CDR3 DNA: TGTGCCAGCAGCCCCCGGGGACAGGGATCAGATACGCAGTATTTT
D gene: TRBD1
V gene: TRBV5-4
J gene: TRBJ2-3
clone size: NA